The clone carrying this T cell receptor (beta chain) was detected only a few times. Via MiXCR, TCRdb re-called the PCR reads. The sample has 35,000 to 50,000 clones, 24% seen once. The sample belongs to a study of metastatic and nonmetastatic thyroid tumors. No treatment had been given to any patient before thyroid surgery. The CDR3 loop spans 12 amino acids. Deletions cut 7 bases from V and 5 bases from J, with 11 bases between. Germline V gives CDR1 SGHVS, CDR2 FNYEAQ. Sequences were obtained from tumor tissue. The receptor's source is a female donor with papillary thyroid cancer or a benign thyroid nodule (not recorded which). Some clones in this sample may be carry-over from other donors' samples. V is TRBV7-6 and J is TRBJ1-2; D gene uncertain. CDR3 in amino acids: CASTSSGYGYTF. Written as DNA, the CDR3 is TGTGCCAGCACCTCAAGTGGGTATGGCTACACCTTC.